This T cell receptor (beta chain) was observed in a study of shared clonotypes between healthy human individuals. Assay: immunoSEQ multiplex PCR; the TCRdb copy retains only in-frame clones and omits some. In the table there are approximately 1,000,000 clones, around 82% of which are singletons. CD4+ cells underwent separation, giving CD45RA+ naive and CD45RA-negative memory subsets. The sequenced sample was memory CD4+ T cells from PBMCs. Subset given: CD45RA-negative fraction. This receptor was taken from a man between 18 and 29 years old in good health. Some clones in this sample may be carry-over from other donors' samples.

CDR3 amino acids: CASSVEQDQPQHF. In DNA, the CDR3 is TGTGCCAGCAGTGTTGAGCAGGATCAGCCCCAGCATTTT. The chain has TRBV2 and TRBJ1-5; D is ambiguous. CDR1 is SNHLY, CDR2 FYNNEI, per germline. The CDR3 totals 13 residues. Trimming pared 4 bases from V and 5 bases from J, leaving 9 bases between.